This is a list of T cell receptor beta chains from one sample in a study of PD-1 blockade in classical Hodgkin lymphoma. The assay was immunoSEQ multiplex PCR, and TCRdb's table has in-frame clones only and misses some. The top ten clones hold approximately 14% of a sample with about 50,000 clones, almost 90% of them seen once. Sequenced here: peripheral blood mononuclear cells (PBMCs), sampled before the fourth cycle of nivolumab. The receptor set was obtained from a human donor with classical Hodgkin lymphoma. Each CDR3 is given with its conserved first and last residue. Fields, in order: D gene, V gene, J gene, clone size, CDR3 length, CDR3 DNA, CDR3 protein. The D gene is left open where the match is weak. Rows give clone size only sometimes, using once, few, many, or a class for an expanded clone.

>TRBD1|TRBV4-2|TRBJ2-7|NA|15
TGTGCCAGCAGCCAAGATTGGGCAGGGGGCTTCGAGCAGTACTTC
CASSQDWAGGFEQYF
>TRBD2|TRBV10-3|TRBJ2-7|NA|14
TGTGCCATCAGCGGACTAGCGGGTCCCTACGAGCAGTACTTC
CAISGLAGPYEQYF
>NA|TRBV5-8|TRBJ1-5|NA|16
TGTGCCAGCAGCTTGGGTTTTAGGAGATCGAATCAGCCCCAGCATTTT
CASSLGFRRSNQPQHF
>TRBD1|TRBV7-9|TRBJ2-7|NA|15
TGTGCCAGCAGCTCCCGGACAGGTACTAACTACGAGCAGTACTTC
CASSSRTGTNYEQYF
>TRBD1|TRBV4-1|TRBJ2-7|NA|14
TGCGCCAGCAGCCTTAGACAGGGGGCTAGCGAGCAGTACTTC
CASSLRQGASEQYF
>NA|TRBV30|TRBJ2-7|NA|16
TGTGCCTGGAGTGTAGGAATCTTTACCCAATCTTACGAGCAGTACTTC
CAWSVGIFTQSYEQYF
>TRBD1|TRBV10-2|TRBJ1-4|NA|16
TGCGCCAGCGGTCTCAGACCGGGACAGCCTAATGAAAAACTGTTTTTT
CASGLRPGQPNEKLFF
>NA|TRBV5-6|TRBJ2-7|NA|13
TGTGCCAGCAGCCCTGATGCGGCGGACGAGCAGTACTTC
CASSPDAADEQYF
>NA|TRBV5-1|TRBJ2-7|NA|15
TGCGCCAGCAGCTTGGGTGTTCAGGGTGGCAACGAGCAGTACTTC
CASSLGVQGGNEQYF
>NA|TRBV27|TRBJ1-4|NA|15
TGTGCCAGCAGTTTCCGCCTGGGGTGGTATGAAAAACTGTTTTTT
CASSFRLGWYEKLFF
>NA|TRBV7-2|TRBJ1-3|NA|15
TGTGCCAGCAGCCCTGACATGAGCTCTGGAAACACCATATATTTT
CASSPDMSSGNTIYF
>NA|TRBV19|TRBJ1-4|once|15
TGTGCCAGTAGTATATTGCAGGGGTCTAATGAAAAACTGTTTTTT
CASSILQGSNEKLFF
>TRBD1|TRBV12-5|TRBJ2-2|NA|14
TGTGCTAGTGGTCTCGGACAGGGAGAGATAAGGCTGTTTTTT
CASGLGQGEIRLFF
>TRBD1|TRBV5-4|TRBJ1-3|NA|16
TGTGCCAGCACCGACACGATGACAGGGGTCGGAAACACCATATATTTT
CASTDTMTGVGNTIYF
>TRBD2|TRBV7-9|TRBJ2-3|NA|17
TGTGCCAGCAGCTTAGGACTAGCGGGAGGGCCGTACGATACGCAGTATTTT
CASSLGLAGGPYDTQYF
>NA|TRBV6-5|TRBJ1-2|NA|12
TGTGCCAGCACGTTCGGGAACGGAGGCTACACCTTC
CASTFGNGGYTF
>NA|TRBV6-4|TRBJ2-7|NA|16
TGTGCCAGCAGTGACGAGGTGGAGGGAGAGTGGTACGAGCAGTACTTC
CASSDEVEGEWYEQYF
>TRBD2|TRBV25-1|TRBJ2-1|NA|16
TGTGCCAGCAGTGACGCCAGACTAGCGGGATTTGATGAGCAGTTCTTC
CASSDARLAGFDEQFF
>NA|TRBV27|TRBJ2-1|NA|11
TGTGCCAGCAGAGTGGGGGGACAGCAGTTCTTC
CASRVGGQQFF
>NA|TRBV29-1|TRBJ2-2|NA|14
TGCAGCGTTGTAAGGGGACTGAACACCGGGGAGCTGTTTTTT
CSVVRGLNTGELFF
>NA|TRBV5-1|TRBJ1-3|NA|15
TGCGCCAGCAGCTTGGAACAGACACCTGGAAACACCATATATTTT
CASSLEQTPGNTIYF
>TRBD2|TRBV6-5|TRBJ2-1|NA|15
TGTGCCAGCAGTTTAGCGGGATTGACCTACAATGAGCAGTTCTTC
CASSLAGLTYNEQFF
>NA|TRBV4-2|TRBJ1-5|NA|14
TGTGCCAGCAGCCAAGAGGCATTCAATCAGCCCCAGCATTTT
CASSQEAFNQPQHF
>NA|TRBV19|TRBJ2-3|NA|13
TGTGCCAGTAGCCGGATGTGGGGGGATACGCAGTATTTT
CASSRMWGDTQYF
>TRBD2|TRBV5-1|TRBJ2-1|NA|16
TGCGCCAGCAGAGCCGCTAGCGGGAGTATCTACAATGAGCAGTTCTTC
CASRAASGSIYNEQFF
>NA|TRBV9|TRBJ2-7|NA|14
TGTGCCAGCAGCGTTACAGGGAACGGCTACGAGCAGTACTTC
CASSVTGNGYEQYF
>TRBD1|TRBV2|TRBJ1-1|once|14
TGTGCCAGCAGTGAGACAGGGATCCGGACTGAAGCTTTCTTT
CASSETGIRTEAFF
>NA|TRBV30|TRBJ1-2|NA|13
TGTGCCTGGAGTGTATGGGTGGGGGCTGGCTACACCTTC
CAWSVWVGAGYTF
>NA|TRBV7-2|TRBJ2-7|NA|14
TGTGCCAGCAGTTTCAGTGCGAGCTCCTACGAGCAGTACTTC
CASSFSASSYEQYF
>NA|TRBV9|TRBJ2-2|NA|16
TGTGCCAGCAGTGCCATGGGACAAATGAACACCGGGGAGCTGTTTTTT
CASSAMGQMNTGELFF
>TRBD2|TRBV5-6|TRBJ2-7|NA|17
TGTGCCAGCAGCTTGTTCCTAGTAGCGGGAGGGCCTCCCGAGCAGTACTTC
CASSLFLVAGGPPEQYF
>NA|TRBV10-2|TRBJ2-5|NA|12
TGCGCCAGCAAGCCGGGACGCCGTTCCCAGTACTTC
CASKPGRRSQYF
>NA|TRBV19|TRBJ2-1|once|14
TGTGCCAGTACCGTCGGACCGGGGAGCAATGAGCAGTTCTTC
CASTVGPGSNEQFF
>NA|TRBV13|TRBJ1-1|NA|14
TGTGCCAGCAGCCCGATGAGGGGCCCTGGGGAAGCTTTCTTT
CASSPMRGPGEAFF
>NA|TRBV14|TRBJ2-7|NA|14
TGTGCCAGCAGCCAAGATTTGGGTTCCCCCGAGCAGTACTTC
CASSQDLGSPEQYF
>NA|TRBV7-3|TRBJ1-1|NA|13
TGTGCCAGCAGCTTAGAAATGGACACTGAAGCTTTCTTT
CASSLEMDTEAFF
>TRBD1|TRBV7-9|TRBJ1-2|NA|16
TGTGCCAGCAGTTCCGGGACAGGCTCGGCTAACTATGGCTACACCTTC
CASSSGTGSANYGYTF
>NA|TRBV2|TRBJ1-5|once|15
TGTGCCAGCAAACAAGAGGGGACGGAGAATCAGCCCCAGCATTTT
CASKQEGTENQPQHF
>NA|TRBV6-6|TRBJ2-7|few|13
TGTGCCAGCAGTTACTCGGGGAGCTACGAGCAGTACTTC
CASSYSGSYEQYF
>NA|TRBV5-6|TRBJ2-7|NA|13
TGTGCCAGCAGCCTCCCCCCGATTCACGAGCAGTACTTC
CASSLPPIHEQYF
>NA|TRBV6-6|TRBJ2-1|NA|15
TGTGCCAGCAGTTACTCCAGGGGATACTACAATGAGCAGTTCTTC
CASSYSRGYYNEQFF
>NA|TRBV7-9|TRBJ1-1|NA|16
TGTGCCAGCAGCCCAAACCTCGGTGCAGCTAACACTGAAGCTTTCTTT
CASSPNLGAANTEAFF
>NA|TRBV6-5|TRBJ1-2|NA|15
TGTGCCAGCAGTTACTACCAGGAATTAAACTATGGCTACACCTTC
CASSYYQELNYGYTF
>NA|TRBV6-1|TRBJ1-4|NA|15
TGTGCCAGCGGGCGGGGGGACGCAACTAATGAAAAACTGTTTTTT
CASGRGDATNEKLFF
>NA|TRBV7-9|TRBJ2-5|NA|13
TGTGCCAGCAGCTTAACGGTACAGGAGACCCAGTACTTC
CASSLTVQETQYF
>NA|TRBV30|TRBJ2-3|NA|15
TGTGCCTGGAGTTGGGCCGGGGGTAGGTCGGATACGCAGTATTTT
CAWSWAGGRSDTQYF
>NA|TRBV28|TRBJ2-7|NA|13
TGTGCCAGCTGGGACCAATCGAACTACGAGCAGTACTTC
CASWDQSNYEQYF
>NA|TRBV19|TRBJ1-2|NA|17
TGTGCCAGTACCGCGGACGGACCTTTTGCGCCGTCTCTTGGCTACACCTTC
CASTADGPFAPSLGYTF
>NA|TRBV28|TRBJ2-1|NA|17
TGTGCCAGCAGTTTAGGCGGCGAGGGGTTTAGGTACAATGAGCAGTTCTTC
CASSLGGEGFRYNEQFF
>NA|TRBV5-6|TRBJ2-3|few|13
TGTGCCAGCAGCTTGGTTATGACAGATACGCAGTATTTT
CASSLVMTDTQYF
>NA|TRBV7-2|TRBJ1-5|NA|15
TGTGCCAGCAGCTTAGATCAGACCCCCGATCAGCCCCAGCATTTT
CASSLDQTPDQPQHF
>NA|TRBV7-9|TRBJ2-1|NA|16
TGTGCCAGCAGCCCTTGGGAGGCAGCCCATTACAATGAGCAGTTCTTC
CASSPWEAAHYNEQFF
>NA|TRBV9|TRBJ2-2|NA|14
TGTGCCAGCAGCGTAGGGTTCTCCACCGGGGAGCTGTTTTTT
CASSVGFSTGELFF
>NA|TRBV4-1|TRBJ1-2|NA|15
TGCGCCAGCAGCCAAGACGGGACCCCCTTCTATGGCTACACCTTC
CASSQDGTPFYGYTF
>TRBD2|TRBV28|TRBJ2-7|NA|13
TGTGCCTCCGGACTAGCGGGACGCTACGAGCAGTACTTC
CASGLAGRYEQYF
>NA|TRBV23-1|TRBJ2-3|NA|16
TGCGCCAGCAGTCAATCTTACACCCATGGTGAGGATACGCAGTATTTT
CASSQSYTHGEDTQYF
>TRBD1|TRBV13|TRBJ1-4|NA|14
TGTGCCAGCAGTTCGGACAGGGGAGGTGAAAAACTGTTTTTT
CASSSDRGGEKLFF